These T cell receptor beta chains were read from a single sample in a study of T-cell reconstitution after alpha-beta-depleted transplantation in children. TCRdb passed the PCR reads through MiXCR, listing each CDR3 protein once. The sample includes 550,000 to 600,000 distinct CDR3 sequences, 23% of them seen just once. The source material was PBMCs, mostly from graft donor cells, sampled 360 days after TCRalphabeta/CD19-depleted stem cell transplant. Receptor source: a boy under two years old who had a stem cell transplant for acute myeloid leukemia, so the T cells may come from the graft donor. Each CDR3 is given with its conserved first and last residue. A D gene is named only where the DNA matches it firmly.

TRBV11-2	TRBJ2-3	TRBD1	15	CASNHRDRGGDTQYF
TRBV20-1	TRBJ2-7	TRBD2	13	CSARGGTSTEQYF
TRBV7-6	TRBJ2-3	TRBD2	16	CASSISGGIYTDTQYF
TRBV20-1	TRBJ2-5	NA	14	CSARESGQGETQYF
TRBV12-3/TRBV12-4	TRBJ1-5	TRBD1	15	CASSLSVQGPRPQHF
TRBV7-7	TRBJ2-2	TRBD1	16	CASSPGTGWNTGELFF
TRBV7-9	TRBJ2-1	TRBD1	13	CASSFGQGTEQFF
TRBV20-1	TRBJ1-5	TRBD1	14	CSAAGQGLGQPQHF
TRBV20-1	TRBJ2-1	TRBD1	14	CSAQDRGEYNEQFF
TRBV20-1	TRBJ2-5	NA	12	CSVSLHQETQYF